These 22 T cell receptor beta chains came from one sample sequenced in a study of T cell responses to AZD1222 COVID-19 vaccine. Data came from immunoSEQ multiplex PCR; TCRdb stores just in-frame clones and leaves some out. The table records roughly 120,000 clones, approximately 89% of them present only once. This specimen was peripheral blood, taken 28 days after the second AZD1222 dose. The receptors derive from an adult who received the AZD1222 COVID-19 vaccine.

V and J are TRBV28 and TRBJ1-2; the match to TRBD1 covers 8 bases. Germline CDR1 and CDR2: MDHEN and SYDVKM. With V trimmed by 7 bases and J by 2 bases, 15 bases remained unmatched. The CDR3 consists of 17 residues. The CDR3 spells CASTAPRDRKNNYGYTF. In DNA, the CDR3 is TGTGCCAGCACCGCCCCCCGGGACAGGAAGAACAACTATGGCTACACCTTC.

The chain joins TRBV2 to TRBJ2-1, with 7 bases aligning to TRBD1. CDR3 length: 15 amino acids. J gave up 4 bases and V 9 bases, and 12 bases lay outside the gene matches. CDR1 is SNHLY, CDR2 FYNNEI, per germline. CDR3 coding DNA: TGTGCCAGGTCCGCCGGGACAGCCGGATACAATGAGCAGTTCTTC. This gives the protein CARSAGTAGYNEQFF.

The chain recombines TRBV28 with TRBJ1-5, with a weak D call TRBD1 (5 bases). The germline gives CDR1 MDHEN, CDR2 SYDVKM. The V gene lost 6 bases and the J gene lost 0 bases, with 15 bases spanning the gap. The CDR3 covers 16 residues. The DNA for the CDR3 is TGTGCCAGCAGGATGACAGCAACTCATAGCAATCAGCCCCAGCATTTT. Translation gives CASRMTATHSNQPQHF.

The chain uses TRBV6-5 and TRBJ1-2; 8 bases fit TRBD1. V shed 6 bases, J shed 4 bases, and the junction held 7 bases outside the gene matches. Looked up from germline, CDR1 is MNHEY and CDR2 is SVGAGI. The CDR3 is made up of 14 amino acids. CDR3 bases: TGTGCCAGCAGCCGACAGGGGTCGGGCTATGGCTACACCTTC. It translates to CASSRQGSGYGYTF.

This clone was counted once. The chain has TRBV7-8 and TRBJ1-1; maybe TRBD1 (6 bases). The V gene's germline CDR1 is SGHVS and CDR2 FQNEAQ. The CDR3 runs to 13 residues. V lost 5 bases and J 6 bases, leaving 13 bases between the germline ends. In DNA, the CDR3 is TGTGCCAGCAGCCCGCAGGGGATTGCTGAAGCTTTCTTT. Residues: CASSPQGIAEAFF.

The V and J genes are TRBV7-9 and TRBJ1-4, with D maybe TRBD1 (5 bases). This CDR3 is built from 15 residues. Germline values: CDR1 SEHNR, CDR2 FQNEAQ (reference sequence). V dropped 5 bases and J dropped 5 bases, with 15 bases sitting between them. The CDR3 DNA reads TGTGCCAGCAGCGAACGGGGGACGGTGAATGAAAAACTGTTTTTT. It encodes CASSERGTVNEKLFF. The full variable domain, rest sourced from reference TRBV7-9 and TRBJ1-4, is DTGVSQNPRHKITKRGQNVTFRCDPISEHNRLYWYRQTLGQGPEFLTYFQNEAQLEKSRLLSDRFSAERPKGSFSTLEIQRTEQGDSAMYLCASSERGTVNEKLFFGSGTQLSVL.

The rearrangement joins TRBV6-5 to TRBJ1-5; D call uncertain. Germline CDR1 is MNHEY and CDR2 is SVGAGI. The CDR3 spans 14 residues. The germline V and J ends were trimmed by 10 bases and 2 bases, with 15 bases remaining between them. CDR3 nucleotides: TGTGCCACCTCCGGCGGGAGGGGCAATCAGCCCCAGCATTTT. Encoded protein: CATSGGRGNQPQHF.

CDR3 loop: CASSQVRGQGEQYF. The CDR3 DNA sequence: TGCGCCAGCAGCCAAGTGAGGGGCCAGGGGGAGCAGTACTTC. The V and J genes are TRBV4-3 and TRBJ2-7, with a weak D call TRBD1 (6 bases). V lost 1 base and J 7 bases, leaving 14 bases between the germline ends. This CDR3 is 14 amino acids long. In germline, CDR1 is LGHNA, CDR2 YSLEER.

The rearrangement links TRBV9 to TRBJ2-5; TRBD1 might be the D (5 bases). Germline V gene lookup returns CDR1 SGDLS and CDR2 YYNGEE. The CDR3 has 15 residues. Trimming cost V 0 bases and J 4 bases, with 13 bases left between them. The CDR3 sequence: CASSVGPAGSETQYF. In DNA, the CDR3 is TGTGCCAGCAGCGTAGGCCCGGCAGGGTCAGAGACCCAGTACTTC. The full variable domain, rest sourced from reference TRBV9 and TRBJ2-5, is DSGVTQTPKHLITATGQRVTLRCSPRSGDLSVYWYQQSLDQGLQFLIQYYNGEERAKGNILERFSAQQFPDLHSELNLSSLELGDSALYFCASSVGPAGSETQYFGPGTRLLVL.

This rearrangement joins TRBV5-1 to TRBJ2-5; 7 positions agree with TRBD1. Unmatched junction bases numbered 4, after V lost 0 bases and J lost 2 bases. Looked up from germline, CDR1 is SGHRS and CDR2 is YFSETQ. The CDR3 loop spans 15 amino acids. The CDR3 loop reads CASSLGGTAQETQYF. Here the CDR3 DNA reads TGCGCCAGCAGCTTGGGAGGGACAGCTCAAGAGACCCAGTACTTC.

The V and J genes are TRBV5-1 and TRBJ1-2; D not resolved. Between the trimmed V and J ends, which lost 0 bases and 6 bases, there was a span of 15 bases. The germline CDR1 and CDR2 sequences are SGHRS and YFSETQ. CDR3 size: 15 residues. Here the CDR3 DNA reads TGCGCCAGCAGCTTGGGGCCAGCAAGCTTAAATGGCTACACCTTC. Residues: CASSLGPASLNGYTF.

The CDR3 coding sequence is TGTGCCAGTAGTATGACCAAACCAGGGGGCGTTGGTTCACCCCTCCACTTT. Residues: CASSMTKPGGVGSPLHF. The V gene is TRBV19, the J gene TRBJ1-6; TRBD1 agrees at 8 bases. V shed 3 bases and J 9 bases; nucleotides not matched to a gene: 13. CDR1 is LNHDA, CDR2 SQIVND, per germline (reference sequence). The CDR3 is 17 amino acids.

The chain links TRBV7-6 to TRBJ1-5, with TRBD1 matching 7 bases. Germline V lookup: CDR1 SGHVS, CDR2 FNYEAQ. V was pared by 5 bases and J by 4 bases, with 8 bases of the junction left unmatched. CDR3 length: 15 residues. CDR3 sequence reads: CASSPGQMVNQPQHF. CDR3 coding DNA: TGTGCCAGCAGCCCGGGACAGATGGTGAATCAGCCCCAGCATTTT.

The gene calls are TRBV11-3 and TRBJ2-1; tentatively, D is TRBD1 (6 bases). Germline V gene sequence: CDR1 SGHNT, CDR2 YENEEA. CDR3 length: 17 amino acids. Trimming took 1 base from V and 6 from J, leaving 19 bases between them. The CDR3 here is CASSLAAPGVLSNEQFF. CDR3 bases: TGTGCCAGCAGCTTAGCTGCGCCAGGGGTACTAAGCAATGAGCAGTTCTTC. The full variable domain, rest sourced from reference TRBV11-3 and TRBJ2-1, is EAGVVQSPRYKIIEKKQPVAFWCNPISGHNTLYWYLQNLGQGPELLIRYENEEAVDDSQLPKDRFSAERLKGVDSTLKIQPAELGDSAVYLCASSLAAPGVLSNEQFFGPGTRLTVL.

The CDR3 reads CASSLVVLETQYF. For the CDR3, the DNA is TGTGCCAGCAGCTTAGTGGTTTTGGAGACCCAGTACTTC. V usage is TRBV7-2 and J usage is TRBJ2-5; D remains unclear. V gave up 1 base and J gave up 5 bases, with 8 bases separating them. The CDR3 has 13 amino acids. Germline V gene lookup returns CDR1 SGHTA and CDR2 FQGNSA.

The CDR3 bases are TGTGCCAGCAACAGGGTCCCGTCCACTGAAGCTTTCTTT. This gives the protein CASNRVPSTEAFF. This chain joins TRBV12-3 or TRBV12-4 and TRBJ1-1; tentatively, D is TRBD1 (6 bases). The ends were cut back, 7 bases at V and 4 bases at J, with 13 bases in the middle. The CDR3 has 13 residues.

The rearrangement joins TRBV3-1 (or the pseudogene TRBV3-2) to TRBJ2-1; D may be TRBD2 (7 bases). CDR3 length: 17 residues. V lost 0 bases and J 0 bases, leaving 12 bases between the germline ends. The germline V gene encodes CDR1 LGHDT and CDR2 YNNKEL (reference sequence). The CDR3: CASSQDLAGASYNEQFF. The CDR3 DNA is TGTGCCAGCAGCCAAGATCTCGCGGGGGCCTCCTACAATGAGCAGTTCTTC.

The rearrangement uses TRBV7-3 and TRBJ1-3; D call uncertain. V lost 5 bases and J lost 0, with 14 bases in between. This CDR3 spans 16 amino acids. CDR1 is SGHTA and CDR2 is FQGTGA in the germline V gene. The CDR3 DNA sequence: TGTGCCAGCAGCCTTGGGCCGCAGAGCTCTGGAAACACCATATATTTT. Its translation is CASSLGPQSSGNTIYF.

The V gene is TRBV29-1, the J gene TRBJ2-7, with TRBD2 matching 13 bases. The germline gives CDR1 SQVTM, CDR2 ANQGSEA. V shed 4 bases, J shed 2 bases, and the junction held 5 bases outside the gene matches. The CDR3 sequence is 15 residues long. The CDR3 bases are TGCAGCGTTGTGGCGACTAGCGGGGGGCCCTACGAGCAGTACTTC. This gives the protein CSVVATSGGPYEQYF.

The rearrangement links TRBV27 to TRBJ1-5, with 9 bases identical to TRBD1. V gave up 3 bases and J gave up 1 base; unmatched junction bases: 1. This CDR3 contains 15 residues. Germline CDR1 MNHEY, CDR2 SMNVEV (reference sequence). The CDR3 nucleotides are TGTGCCAGCAGTTTGGACAGGGGAAGCAATCAGCCCCAGCATTTT. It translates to CASSLDRGSNQPQHF.

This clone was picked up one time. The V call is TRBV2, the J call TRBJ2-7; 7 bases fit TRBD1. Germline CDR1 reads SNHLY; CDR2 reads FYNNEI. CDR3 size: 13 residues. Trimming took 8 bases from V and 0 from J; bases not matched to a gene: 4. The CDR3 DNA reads TGTGCCAGCGGGGGACAGAGCTCCTACGAGCAGTACTTC. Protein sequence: CASGGQSSYEQYF. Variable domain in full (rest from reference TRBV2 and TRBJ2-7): EPEVTQTPSHQVTQMGQEVILRCVPISNHLYFYWYRQILGQKVEFLVSFYNNEISEKSEIFDDQFSVERPDGSNFTLKIRSTKLEDSAMYFCASGGQSSYEQYFGPGTRLTVT.

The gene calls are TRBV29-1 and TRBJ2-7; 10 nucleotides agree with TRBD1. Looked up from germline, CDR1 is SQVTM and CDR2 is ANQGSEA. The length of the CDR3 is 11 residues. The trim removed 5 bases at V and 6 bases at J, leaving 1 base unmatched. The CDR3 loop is CSVWDRGEQYF. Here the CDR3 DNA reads TGCAGCGTTTGGGACAGGGGCGAGCAGTACTTC.